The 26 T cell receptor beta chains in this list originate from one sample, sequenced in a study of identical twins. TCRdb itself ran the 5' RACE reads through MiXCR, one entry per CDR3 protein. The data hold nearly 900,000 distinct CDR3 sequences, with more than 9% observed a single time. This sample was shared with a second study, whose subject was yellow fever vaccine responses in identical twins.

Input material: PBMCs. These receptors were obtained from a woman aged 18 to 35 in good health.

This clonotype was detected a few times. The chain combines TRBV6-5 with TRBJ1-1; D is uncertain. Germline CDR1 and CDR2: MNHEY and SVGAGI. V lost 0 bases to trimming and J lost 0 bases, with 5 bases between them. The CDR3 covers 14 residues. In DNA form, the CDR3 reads TGTGCCAGCAGTTACTCATCCGTGAACACTGAAGCTTTCTTT. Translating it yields CASSYSSVNTEAFF.

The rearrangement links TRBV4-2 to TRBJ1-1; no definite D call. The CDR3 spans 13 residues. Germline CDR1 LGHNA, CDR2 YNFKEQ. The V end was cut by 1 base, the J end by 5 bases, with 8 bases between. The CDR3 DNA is TGTGCCAGCAGCCAAGTCCTTTGGACTGAAGCTTTCTTT. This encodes CASSQVLWTEAFF.

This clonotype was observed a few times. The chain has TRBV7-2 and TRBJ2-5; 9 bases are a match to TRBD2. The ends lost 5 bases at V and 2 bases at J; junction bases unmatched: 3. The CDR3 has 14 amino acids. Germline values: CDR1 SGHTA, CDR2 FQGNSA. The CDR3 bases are TGTGCCAGCAGCCCTAGCGGGAAACAAGAGACCCAGTACTTC. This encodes CASSPSGKQETQYF.

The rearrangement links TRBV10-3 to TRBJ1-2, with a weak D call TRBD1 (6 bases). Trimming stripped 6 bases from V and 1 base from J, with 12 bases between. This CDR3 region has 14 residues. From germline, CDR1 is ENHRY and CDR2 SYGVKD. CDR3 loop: CAIREKGGNYGYTF. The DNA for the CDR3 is TGTGCCATCAGAGAAAAGGGGGGTAACTATGGCTACACCTTC.

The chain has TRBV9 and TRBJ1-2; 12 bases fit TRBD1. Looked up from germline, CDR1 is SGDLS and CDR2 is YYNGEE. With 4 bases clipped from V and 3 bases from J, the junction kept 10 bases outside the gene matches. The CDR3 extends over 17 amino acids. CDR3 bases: TGTGCCAGCAGCCACGGGACAGGGGGCGTCGTCGACTATGGCTACACCTTC. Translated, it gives CASSHGTGGVVDYGYTF. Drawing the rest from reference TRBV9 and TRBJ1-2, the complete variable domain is DSGVTQTPKHLITATGQRVTLRCSPRSGDLSVYWYQQSLDQGLQFLIQYYNGEERAKGNILERFSAQQFPDLHSELNLSSLELGDSALYFCASSHGTGGVVDYGYTFGSGTRLTVV.

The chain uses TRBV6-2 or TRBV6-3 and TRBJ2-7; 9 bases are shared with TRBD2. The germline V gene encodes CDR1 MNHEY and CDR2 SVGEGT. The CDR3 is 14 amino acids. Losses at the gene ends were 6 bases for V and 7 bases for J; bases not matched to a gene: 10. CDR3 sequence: CASRPLGLAGEQYV. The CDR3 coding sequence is TGTGCCAGCAGACCACTGGGACTAGCTGGTGAGCAGTACGTC.

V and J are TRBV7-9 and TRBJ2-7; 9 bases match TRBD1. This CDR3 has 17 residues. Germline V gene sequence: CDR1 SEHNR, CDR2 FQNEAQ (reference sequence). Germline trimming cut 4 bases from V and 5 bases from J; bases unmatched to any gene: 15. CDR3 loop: CASSSPWEGQGMNEQYF. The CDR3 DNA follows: TGTGCCAGCAGCTCCCCTTGGGAGGGACAGGGTATGAACGAGCAGTACTTC.

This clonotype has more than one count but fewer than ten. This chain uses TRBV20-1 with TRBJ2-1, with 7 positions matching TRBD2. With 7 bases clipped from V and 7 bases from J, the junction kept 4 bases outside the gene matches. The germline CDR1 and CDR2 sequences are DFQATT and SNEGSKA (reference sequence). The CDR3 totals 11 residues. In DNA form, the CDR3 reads TGCAGTGGGGGGGGTGGGAATGAGCAGTTCTTC. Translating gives CSGGGGNEQFF.

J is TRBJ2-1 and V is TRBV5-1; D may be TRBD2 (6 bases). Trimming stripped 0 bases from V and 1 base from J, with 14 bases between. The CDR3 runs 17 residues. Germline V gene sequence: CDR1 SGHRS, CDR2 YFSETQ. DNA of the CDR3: TGCGCCAGCAGCTTGGGTCCTACGGGGACTTCCTACAATGAGCAGTTCTTC. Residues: CASSLGPTGTSYNEQFF.

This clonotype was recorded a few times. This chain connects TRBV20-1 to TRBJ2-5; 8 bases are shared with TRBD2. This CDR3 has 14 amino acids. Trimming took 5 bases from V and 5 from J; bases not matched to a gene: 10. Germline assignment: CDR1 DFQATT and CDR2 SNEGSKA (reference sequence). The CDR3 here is CSAPASGPRETQYF. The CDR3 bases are TGCAGTGCTCCCGCTAGCGGGCCTAGGGAGACCCAGTACTTC.

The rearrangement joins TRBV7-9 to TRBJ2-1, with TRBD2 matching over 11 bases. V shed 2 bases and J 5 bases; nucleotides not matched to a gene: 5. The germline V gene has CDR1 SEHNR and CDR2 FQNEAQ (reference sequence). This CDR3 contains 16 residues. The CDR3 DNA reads TGTGCCAGCAGCTTAATGGCTAGCGGGGGGAACAATGAGCAGTTCTTC. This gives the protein CASSLMASGGNNEQFF.

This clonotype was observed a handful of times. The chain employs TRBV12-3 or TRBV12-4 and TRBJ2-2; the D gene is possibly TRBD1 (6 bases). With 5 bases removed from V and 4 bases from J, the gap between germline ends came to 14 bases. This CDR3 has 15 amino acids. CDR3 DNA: TGTGCCAGCAGTCAACAGGACAGCTTCACCGGGGAGCTGTTTTTT. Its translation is CASSQQDSFTGELFF.

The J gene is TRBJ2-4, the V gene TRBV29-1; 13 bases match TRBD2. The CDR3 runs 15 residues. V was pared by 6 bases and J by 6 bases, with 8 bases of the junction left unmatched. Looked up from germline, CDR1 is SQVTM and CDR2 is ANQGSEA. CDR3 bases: TGCAGCGTGACCGGACTAGCGGGAGCGGGAAACATTCAGTACTTC. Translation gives CSVTGLAGAGNIQYF.

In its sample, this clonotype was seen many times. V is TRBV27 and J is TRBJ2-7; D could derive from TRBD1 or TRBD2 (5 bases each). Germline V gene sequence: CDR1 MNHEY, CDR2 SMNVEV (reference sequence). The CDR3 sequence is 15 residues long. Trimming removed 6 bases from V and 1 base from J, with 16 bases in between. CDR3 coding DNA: TGTGCCAGCAGCATGGGACGAGGTGGGTCCTACGAGCAGTACTTC. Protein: CASSMGRGGSYEQYF.

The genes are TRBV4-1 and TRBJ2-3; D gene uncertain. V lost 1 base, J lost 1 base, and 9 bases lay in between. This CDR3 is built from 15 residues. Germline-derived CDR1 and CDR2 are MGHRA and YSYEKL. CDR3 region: CASSQVGYGTDTQYF. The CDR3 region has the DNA TGCGCCAGCAGCCAAGTAGGGTACGGCACAGATACGCAGTATTTT.

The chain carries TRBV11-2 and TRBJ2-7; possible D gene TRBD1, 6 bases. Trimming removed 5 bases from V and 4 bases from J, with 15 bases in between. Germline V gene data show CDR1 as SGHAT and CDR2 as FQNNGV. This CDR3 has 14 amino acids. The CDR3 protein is CASSQPTGFYEQYV. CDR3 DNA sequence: TGTGCCAGCAGCCAACCTACAGGGTTTTACGAGCAGTACGTC.

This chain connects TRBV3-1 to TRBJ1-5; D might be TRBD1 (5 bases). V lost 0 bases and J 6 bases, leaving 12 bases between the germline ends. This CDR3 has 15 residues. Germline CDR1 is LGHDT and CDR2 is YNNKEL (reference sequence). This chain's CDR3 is CASSQDGGVGQPQHF. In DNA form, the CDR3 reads TGTGCCAGCAGCCAAGATGGGGGGGTTGGTCAGCCCCAGCATTTT.

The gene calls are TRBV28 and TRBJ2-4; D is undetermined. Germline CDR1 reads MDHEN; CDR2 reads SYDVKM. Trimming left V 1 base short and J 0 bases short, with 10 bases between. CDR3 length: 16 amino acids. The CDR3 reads CASSLFGTLAKNIQYF. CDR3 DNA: TGTGCCAGCAGTTTATTTGGAACTTTAGCCAAAAACATTCAGTACTTC.

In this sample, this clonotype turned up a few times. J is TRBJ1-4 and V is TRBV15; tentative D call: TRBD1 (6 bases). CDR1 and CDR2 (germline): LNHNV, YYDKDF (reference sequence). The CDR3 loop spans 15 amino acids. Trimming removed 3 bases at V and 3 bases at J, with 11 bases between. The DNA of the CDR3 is TGTGCCACCAGCAGCCCGGGGGCGGCTAATGAAAAACTGTTTTTT. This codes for CATSSPGAANEKLFF.

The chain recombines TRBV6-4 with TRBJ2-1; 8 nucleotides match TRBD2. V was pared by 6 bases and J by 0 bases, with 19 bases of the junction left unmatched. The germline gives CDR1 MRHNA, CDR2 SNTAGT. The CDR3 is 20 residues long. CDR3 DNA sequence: TGTGCCAGCAGACTCGCGGGCGGGAGGACATCAAAGGGCTCCTACAATGAGCAGTTCTTC. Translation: CASRLAGGRTSKGSYNEQFF.

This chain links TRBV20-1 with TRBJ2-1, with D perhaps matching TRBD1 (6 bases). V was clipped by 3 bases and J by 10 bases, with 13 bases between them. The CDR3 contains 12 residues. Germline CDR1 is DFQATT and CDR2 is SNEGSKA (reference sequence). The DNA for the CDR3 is TGCAGTGCTAGTGGGGGCGGAAAGGAGCAGTTCTTC. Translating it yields CSASGGGKEQFF.

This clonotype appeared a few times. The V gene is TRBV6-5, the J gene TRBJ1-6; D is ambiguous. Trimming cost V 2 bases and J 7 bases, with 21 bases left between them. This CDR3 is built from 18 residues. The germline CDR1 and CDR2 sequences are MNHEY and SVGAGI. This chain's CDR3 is CASSYDRPKTAKNSPLHF. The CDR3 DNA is TGTGCCAGCAGTTACGATAGGCCCAAGACTGCGAAGAATTCACCCCTCCACTTT.

The chain's CDR3 is CAGPKGTGDTGELFF. DNA for the CDR3: TGTGCCGGACCAAAGGGGACAGGAGACACCGGGGAGCTGTTTTTT. The V gene is TRBV7-9, the J gene TRBJ2-2, with 8 positions matching TRBD1. CDR1 and CDR2 (germline): SEHNR, FQNEAQ (reference sequence). CDR3 length: 15 amino acids. Trimming removed 11 bases from V and 3 bases from J; junction bases left unmatched: 11.

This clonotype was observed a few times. CDR3 nucleotides: TGTGCCAGCAGCTTTCAACTAGCGGGGGTCTCTGGGGCCAACGTCCTGACTTTC. Translation gives CASSFQLAGVSGANVLTF. The chain couples TRBV5-6 to TRBJ2-6; 11 nucleotides match TRBD2. The CDR3 extends over 18 amino acids. Looked up from germline, CDR1 is SGHDT and CDR2 is YYEEEE. V was pared by 2 bases and J by 0 bases, with 4 bases of the junction left unmatched.

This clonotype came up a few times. CDR3 in amino acids: CASRRSGMVHSGANVLTF. The CDR3 DNA follows: TGTGCCAGCAGGCGTTCGGGTATGGTTCACTCTGGGGCCAACGTCCTGACTTTC. The genes are TRBV11-2 and TRBJ2-6; D is uncertain. The V and J ends lost 6 bases and 0 bases respectively, with 18 bases between them. In germline, CDR1 is SGHAT, CDR2 FQNNGV. The CDR3 has 18 residues.

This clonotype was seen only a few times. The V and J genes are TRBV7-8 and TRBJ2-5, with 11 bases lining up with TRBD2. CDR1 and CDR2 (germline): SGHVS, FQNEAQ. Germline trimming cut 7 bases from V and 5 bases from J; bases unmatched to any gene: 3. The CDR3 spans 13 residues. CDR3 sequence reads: CASTSSGRETQYF. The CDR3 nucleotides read TGTGCCAGCACCTCTAGCGGGAGGGAGACCCAGTACTTC.